This TCR beta chain is from a study of T cell changes during pregnancy in multiple sclerosis. Assay used: immunoSEQ multiplex PCR; TCRdb lists only in-frame clones, some missing. The repertoire consists of around 57,000 clones, with approximately 90% occurring once and the leading ten covering roughly 0.82%. Deletions cut 5 bases from V and 1 base from J, with 14 bases between. Per germline, CDR1 SGHNT and CDR2 YENEEA. There are 15 residues in the CDR3. The clonotype comes from a female donor in good health, enrolled as a control in a pregnancy study. The source material was peripheral blood, sampled in the first trimester of pregnancy. The chain couples TRBV11-3 to TRBJ1-1; D remains unclear. The CDR3 spells CASSPEGQQNTEAFF. The DNA of the CDR3 is TGTGCCAGCAGCCCCGAGGGCCAACAGAACACTGAAGCTTTCTTT. The whole variable domain, filled in from reference TRBV11-3 and TRBJ1-1, reads EAGVVQSPRYKIIEKKQPVAFWCNPISGHNTLYWYLQNLGQGPELLIRYENEEAVDDSQLPKDRFSAERLKGVDSTLKIQPAELGDSAVYLCASSPEGQQNTEAFFGQGTRLTVV.